Sequencing of this TCR beta chain was carried out in a study of cytomegalovirus exposure and HLA in healthy donors. The ends were cut back, 2 bases at V and 3 bases at J, with 20 bases in the middle. The CDR3 runs to 18 residues. The PCR ran on 60 Vbeta and 13 Jbeta primers. Method: immunoSEQ multiplex PCR; TCRdb's copy keeps in-frame clones and lacks some. The sample holds approximately 130,000 clones; about 79% are singletons and the top ten take less than 2%. Study findings and constraints: Researchers reported that a few CMV-associated chains were confirmed in vitro as CMV antigen-specific.

A few counts support this clone. The antigen remains unidentified. The chain employs TRBV6-7 and TRBJ2-1; D perhaps matches TRBD1 (5 bases). TRBV6-7 is reported as an ORF; its role is uncertain. The receptor was derived from a female donor in good health and CMV-seropositive. The sequencing input was PBMCs. CDR3 DNA sequence: TGTGCCAGCAGTTACCCGCTCGGGCAGGGTCGGTTCTACAATGAGCAGTTCTTC. Protein sequence: CASSYPLGQGRFYNEQFF.